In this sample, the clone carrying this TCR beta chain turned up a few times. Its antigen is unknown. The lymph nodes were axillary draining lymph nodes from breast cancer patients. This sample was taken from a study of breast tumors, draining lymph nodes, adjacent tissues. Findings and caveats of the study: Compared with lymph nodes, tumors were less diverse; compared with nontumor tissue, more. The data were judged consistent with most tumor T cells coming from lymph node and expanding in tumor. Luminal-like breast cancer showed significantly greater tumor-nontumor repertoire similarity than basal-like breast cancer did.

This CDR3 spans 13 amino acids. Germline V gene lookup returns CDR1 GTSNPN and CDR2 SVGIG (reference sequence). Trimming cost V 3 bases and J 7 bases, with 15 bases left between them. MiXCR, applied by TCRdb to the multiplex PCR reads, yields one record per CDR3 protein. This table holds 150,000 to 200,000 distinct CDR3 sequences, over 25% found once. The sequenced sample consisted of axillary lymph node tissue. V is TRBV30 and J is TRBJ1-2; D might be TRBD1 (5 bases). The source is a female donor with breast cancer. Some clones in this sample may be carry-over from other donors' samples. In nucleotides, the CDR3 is TGTGCCTGGAGAGAATCAGGGTGGTCTGGCTACACCTTC. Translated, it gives CAWRESGWSGYTF. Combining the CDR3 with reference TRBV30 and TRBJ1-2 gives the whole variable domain SQTIHQWPATLVQPVGSPLSLECTVEGTSNPNLYWYRQAAGRGLQLLFYSVGIGQISSEVPQNLSASRPQDRQFILSSKKLLLSDSGFYLCAWRESGWSGYTFGSGTRLTVV.